The 32 T cell receptor beta chains listed next were all sequenced from one sample in a study of immune evolution from preneoplasia to lung adenocarcinoma. TCRdb's table, derived via immunoSEQ multiplex PCR, lists solely in-frame clones and lacks some. Among some 6,100 clones listed, more than 80% were seen once. Sequencing was performed on FFPE adjacent normal lung tissue. These receptors were collected from a donor older than 65 with lung adenocarcinoma.

By share, this clone ranks as large. The chain is built from TRBV6-1 and TRBJ1-5; D not certain. Germline CDR1 and CDR2: MNHNS and SASEGT. The ends were cut back, 8 bases at V and 6 bases at J, with 20 bases in the middle. CDR3 length: 15 residues. The CDR3 region is CASVPWALDGQPQHF. The DNA for the CDR3 is TGTGCCAGCGTCCCATGGGCCCTCGATGGTCAGCCCCAGCATTTT.

The genes are TRBV29-1 and TRBJ2-7; D assignment may be TRBD1 or TRBD2 (6 bases each). The germline V gene encodes CDR1 SQVTM and CDR2 ANQGSEA. V was trimmed by 7 bases and J by 3 bases, leaving 13 bases between them. The CDR3 has 12 residues. CDR3 residues: CSAGGGGYEQYF. CDR3 DNA: TGCAGCGCTGGTGGAGGGGGCTACGAGCAGTACTTC.

This chain joins TRBV7-2 and TRBJ2-7, with 7 nucleotides matching TRBD2. The V gene end was trimmed by 1 base and the J gene end by 2 bases; junction bases not matched to a gene: 8. Germline lookup yields CDR1 SGHTA and CDR2 FQGNSA. This CDR3 has 16 amino acids. CDR3 protein: CASSLVAAGETYEQYF. CDR3 coding DNA: TGTGCCAGCAGCTTAGTGGCCGCGGGGGAAACCTACGAGCAGTACTTC.

V and J are TRBV2 and TRBJ2-1; 14 bases fit TRBD2. The CDR3 has 15 amino acids. Germline CDR1 SNHLY, CDR2 FYNNEI. Trimming at V came to 8 bases and at J to 7 bases, leaving 7 bases not matched to a gene. CDR3 nucleotide sequence: TGTGCCAGCGATACGGGACTAGCGGGAGTTAATGAGCAGTTCTTC. Residues: CASDTGLAGVNEQFF.

As DNA, the CDR3 is TGTGCCATCAGTGAGGGTTTTAGCTATGGCTACACCTTC. Translation gives CAISEGFSYGYTF. The genes are TRBV10-3 and TRBJ1-2; D ambiguous. Per germline, CDR1 ENHRY and CDR2 SYGVKD. The V and J ends lost 2 bases and 4 bases respectively, with 8 bases between them. This CDR3 is 13 amino acids long.

This clone was seen more than once but under ten times. This rearrangement joins TRBV29-1 to TRBJ1-1, with D unresolved. Trimming removed 7 bases from V and 2 bases from J, with 11 bases in between. The CDR3 length is 12 residues. Germline loops: CDR1 SQVTM, CDR2 ANQGSEA. In DNA form, the CDR3 reads TGCAGCGCTCGAGGATTTAACACTGAAGCTTTCTTT. Its protein is CSARGFNTEAFF.

The chain links TRBV6-5 to TRBJ1-2, with D possibly TRBD1 on 6 matching bases. The CDR3 totals 12 residues. The germline V and J ends were trimmed by 6 bases and 8 bases, with 13 bases remaining between them. Germline-derived CDR1 and CDR2 are MNHEY and SVGAGI. The CDR3 nucleotides read TGTGCCAGCAGCTTGACAGGAAGGGGCTACACCTTC. Amino acids: CASSLTGRGYTF.

The CDR3 coding sequence is TGTGCCTGGAGTGTACAGGCAGGCTATGGCTACACCTTC. Translation gives CAWSVQAGYGYTF. V is TRBV30 and J is TRBJ1-2; maybe TRBD1 (5 bases). V lost 0 bases to trimming and J lost 4 bases, with 9 bases between them. Per the germline V gene, CDR1 is GTSNPN and CDR2 is SVGIG (reference sequence). The CDR3 sequence is 13 residues long.

This clone has just one count. J is TRBJ2-3 and V is TRBV19; no clear D gene. Germline V lookup: CDR1 LNHDA, CDR2 SQIVND (reference sequence). V was pared by 3 bases and J by 0 bases, with 10 bases between. This CDR3 has 15 amino acids. The CDR3 bases are TGTGCCAGTAGTATGGCATCTCCTAGCACAGATACGCAGTATTTT. It translates to CASSMASPSTDTQYF.

With regard to this clone: The identical CDR3 is also encoded by other nucleotide sequences in the sample. The V call is TRBV5-4, the J call TRBJ2-5, with a tentative D call TRBD1 (6 bases). The germline CDR1 and CDR2 sequences are SGHNT and YYREEE (reference sequence). The CDR3 covers 13 residues. Trimming took off 2 bases at V and 1 base at J, with 6 bases between the two ends. CDR3 sequence reads: CASSLGGQETQYF. The CDR3 DNA reads as TGTGCCAGCAGCTTAGGGGGCCAAGAGACCCAGTACTTC.

This clone has more than one count but fewer than ten. In DNA form, the CDR3 reads TGTGCCAGCAGTGAACGGCTATACTCCTACGAGCAGTACTTC. Encoded protein: CASSERLYSYEQYF. The J gene is TRBJ2-7, the V gene TRBV2; D ambiguous. Trimming took 2 bases from V and 0 from J, leaving 8 bases between them. Germline V gene data show CDR1 as SNHLY and CDR2 as FYNNEI. The CDR3 sequence is 14 residues long. The full variable domain, with the rest looked up from reference TRBV2 and TRBJ2-7, is EPEVTQTPSHQVTQMGQEVILRCVPISNHLYFYWYRQILGQKVEFLVSFYNNEISEKSEIFDDQFSVERPDGSNFTLKIRSTKLEDSAMYFCASSERLYSYEQYFGPGTRLTVT.

The rearrangement links TRBV5-4 to TRBJ1-5, with a possible D match to TRBD1 (6 bases). The CDR3 length is 14 residues. From germline, CDR1 is SGHNT and CDR2 YYREEE (reference sequence). V lost 0 bases and J 3 bases, leaving 7 bases between the germline ends. The CDR3 spells CASSLAGANQPQHF. The CDR3 coding sequence is TGTGCCAGCAGCTTGGCAGGGGCCAATCAGCCCCAGCATTTT.

The chain joins TRBV7-9 to TRBJ2-7; maybe TRBD2 (5 bases). This CDR3 contains 15 residues. V was clipped by 5 bases and J by 2 bases, with 16 bases between them. The germline CDR1 and CDR2 sequences are SEHNR and FQNEAQ (reference sequence). In nucleotides, the CDR3 is TGTGCCAGCAGCGTTGAGGGCCGGGGTACCTACGAGCAGTACTTC. This sequence encodes CASSVEGRGTYEQYF.

Of note for this clone: Distinct nucleotide sequences in the sample also encode this CDR3. J is TRBJ2-7 and V is TRBV4-2; perhaps TRBD2 as D (6 bases). V lost 0 bases and J lost 4, with 13 bases in between. The CDR3 is made up of 15 amino acids. Germline lookup yields CDR1 LGHNA and CDR2 YNFKEQ. Here the CDR3 reads CASSQELAELYEQYF. The CDR3 DNA follows: TGTGCCAGCAGCCAAGAATTAGCGGAGTTATACGAGCAGTACTTC.

The CDR3: CASSSWTGYNEQFF. The CDR3 nucleotides are TGTGCCAGCAGCTCCTGGACAGGATACAATGAGCAGTTCTTC. V is TRBV11-2 and J is TRBJ2-1, with 7 bases aligning to TRBD1. Germline CDR1 and CDR2: SGHAT and FQNNGV. The CDR3 consists of 14 residues. V was pared by 4 bases and J by 4 bases, with 4 bases of the junction left unmatched.

This chain connects TRBV11-2 to TRBJ2-3; 7 bases align to TRBD1. Germline loops: CDR1 SGHAT, CDR2 FQNNGV. The CDR3 runs to 15 residues. The V gene end was trimmed by 1 base and the J gene end by 2 bases; junction bases not matched to a gene: 3. Here the CDR3 DNA reads TGTGCCAGCAGCTTAGCTGGGACAGCCACAGATACGCAGTATTTT. The encoded protein is CASSLAGTATDTQYF.

The chain couples TRBV7-2 to TRBJ2-3; D is unresolved. Germline V gene lookup returns CDR1 SGHTA and CDR2 FQGNSA. Trimming took 1 base from V and 0 from J, leaving 14 bases between them. CDR3 length: 17 residues. CDR3 DNA: TGTGCCAGCAGCTTAGGAACAGACCCAACTAGCACAGATACGCAGTATTTT. Amino acids: CASSLGTDPTSTDTQYF.

The chain recombines TRBV25-1 with TRBJ2-1; D remains unclear. V dropped 2 bases and J dropped 14 bases, with 13 bases sitting between them. The CDR3 runs to 12 residues. Per the germline V gene, CDR1 is MGHDK and CDR2 is SYGVNS. The CDR3 sequence: CASSEGGGPEFF. CDR3 nucleotides: TGTGCCAGCAGTGAAGGTGGCGGACCGGAGTTCTTC.

The V gene is TRBV30, the J gene TRBJ2-7, with TRBD2 as a possible D gene (5 bases). The germline V gene encodes CDR1 GTSNPN and CDR2 SVGIG (reference sequence). CDR3 length equals 15 residues. V was shortened by 0 bases and J by 4 bases, with 16 bases between the two germline ends. The CDR3 sequence: CAWSVTLGQSYEQYF. CDR3 DNA: TGTGCCTGGAGTGTCACACTAGGCCAGTCGTACGAGCAGTACTTC.

The rearrangement joins TRBV10-3 to TRBJ2-7; 9 bases agree with TRBD1. CDR1 ENHRY and CDR2 SYGVKD come from the germline V gene. This CDR3 region has 16 residues. V lost 3 bases, J lost 4 bases, and 10 bases stayed unmatched. The CDR3 loop reads CAISDRDRAGSYEQYF. For the CDR3, the DNA is TGTGCCATCAGTGACCGGGACAGGGCCGGGTCGTACGAGCAGTACTTC.

This clone has more than one count but fewer than ten. The chain employs TRBV9 and TRBJ2-2, with D possibly called TRBD1 or TRBD2 (5 bases each). CDR3 length equals 18 residues. V lost 6 bases to trimming and J lost 1 base, with 22 bases between them. Germline V gives CDR1 SGDLS, CDR2 YYNGEE. CDR3 bases: TGTGCCAGCAATCACCGGGACCTGGGGTCGGGGAACACCGGGGAGCTGTTTTTT. This gives the protein CASNHRDLGSGNTGELFF.

There are a few counts of this clone. This chain joins TRBV27 and TRBJ2-3; D is perhaps TRBD2 (6 bases). V lost 8 bases, J lost 6 bases, and 12 bases lay in between. Germline-derived CDR1 and CDR2 are MNHEY and SMNVEV (reference sequence). The CDR3 sequence is 12 residues long. CDR3 region: CASAEGTDTQYF. In DNA, the CDR3 is TGTGCCAGCGCGGAGGGGACGGATACGCAGTATTTT.

The chain couples TRBV7-2 to TRBJ1-2; 8 bases are shared with TRBD1. The germline V gene encodes CDR1 SGHTA and CDR2 FQGNSA. With 2 bases clipped from V and 7 bases from J, the junction kept 12 bases outside the gene matches. This CDR3 is 16 amino acids long. CDR3: CASSLMSETGAGGYTF. As DNA, the CDR3 is TGTGCCAGCAGCTTAATGTCCGAGACAGGGGCGGGTGGCTACACCTTC.

This clone was observed a handful of times. The rearrangement uses TRBV4-1 and TRBJ2-7, with 7 bases identical to TRBD2. The CDR3 sequence is 16 residues long. V was clipped by 0 bases and J by 1 base; unmatched bases: 6. Per the germline V gene, CDR1 is MGHRA and CDR2 is YSYEKL. The CDR3 DNA reads as TGCGCCAGCAGCCAAGATTTCCCGGGGGGATCCTACGAGCAGTACTTC. Translating gives CASSQDFPGGSYEQYF.

Comments on this clone: The sample carries other DNA sequences with the same CDR3. The genes are TRBV6-5 and TRBJ1-5; D gene ambiguous. Germline CDR1 reads MNHEY; CDR2 reads SVGAGI. With 0 bases removed from V and 5 bases from J, the gap between germline ends came to 11 bases. CDR3 length: 15 amino acids. The CDR3 loop is CASSYSRGGDQPQHF. CDR3 DNA sequence: TGTGCCAGCAGTTACTCCAGAGGAGGCGATCAGCCCCAGCATTTT.

This rearrangement joins TRBV2 to TRBJ2-7; D is ambiguous. Germline loops: CDR1 SNHLY, CDR2 FYNNEI. V lost 0 bases to trimming and J lost 2 bases, with 2 bases between them. The CDR3 has 12 residues. The CDR3 DNA reads TGTGCCAGCAGTGAAGCACCCTACGAGCAGTACTTC. Protein product: CASSEAPYEQYF.

The chain couples TRBV20-1 to TRBJ2-7; unclear D gene. Per the germline V gene, CDR1 is DFQATT and CDR2 is SNEGSKA (reference sequence). The CDR3 totals 11 residues. V was shortened by 7 bases and J by 4 bases, with 11 bases between the two germline ends. The CDR3 sequence: CSGALGYEQYF. In DNA, the CDR3 is TGCAGTGGAGCTTTGGGGTACGAGCAGTACTTC.

V and J are TRBV18 and TRBJ1-1, with a weak D call TRBD1 (5 bases). The germline V gene has CDR1 KGHSH and CDR2 LQKENI. The CDR3 is made up of 14 amino acids. Trimming took off 3 bases at V and 3 bases at J, with 11 bases between the two ends. This chain's CDR3 is CASSPQGVDTEAFF. The CDR3 nucleotides read TGTGCCAGCTCACCGCAGGGTGTGGACACTGAAGCTTTCTTT. Full variable domain (missing parts from reference TRBV18 and TRBJ1-1): NAGVMQNPRHLVRRRGQEARLRCSPMKGHSHVYWYRQLPEEGLKFMVYLQKENIIDESGMPKERFSAEFPKEGPSILRIQQVVRGDSAAYFCASSPQGVDTEAFFGQGTRLTVV.

The rearrangement links TRBV5-1 to TRBJ2-3; TRBD1 agrees at 10 bases. The CDR3 is made up of 15 amino acids. CDR1 is SGHRS and CDR2 is YFSETQ in the germline V gene. The J segment lost 6 bases and the V segment lost 0 bases, leaving 4 bases of the junction unmatched. This chain's CDR3 is CASSLGGTGDDTQYF. CDR3 DNA sequence: TGCGCCAGCAGCTTGGGCGGGACAGGGGACGATACGCAGTATTTT.

This chain links TRBV7-8 with TRBJ2-7, with TRBD2 matching 10 bases. The germline V gene has CDR1 SGHVS and CDR2 FQNEAQ. There are 18 residues in the CDR3. V dropped 10 bases and J dropped 3; count of bases not matched to a gene: 21. CDR3 residues: CATMPGRASGSGIYEQYF. The CDR3 DNA reads as TGTGCCACCATGCCCGGGAGGGCTAGCGGGAGTGGGATCTACGAGCAGTACTTC.

The CDR3 protein is CASTGGRAPSTDTQYF. CDR3 nucleotides: TGTGCCAGCACCGGCGGGAGGGCGCCTAGCACAGATACGCAGTATTTT. This chain connects TRBV7-2 to TRBJ2-3; 9 bases are a match to TRBD2. Germline V gives CDR1 SGHTA, CDR2 FQGNSA. CDR3 length: 16 amino acids. Losses at the gene ends were 7 bases for V and 0 bases for J; bases not matched to a gene: 8. Combining the CDR3 with reference TRBV7-2 and TRBJ2-3 gives the whole variable domain GAGVSQSPSNKVTEKGKDVELRCDPISGHTALYWYRQSLGQGLEFLIYFQGNSAPDKSGLPSDRFSAERTGGSVSTLTIQRTQQEDSAVYLCASTGGRAPSTDTQYFGPGTRLTVL.

This chain joins TRBV5-4 and TRBJ2-3; 9 bases are shared with TRBD1. The CDR3 extends over 16 amino acids. The V gene end was trimmed by 0 bases and the J gene end by 2 bases; junction bases not matched to a gene: 4. Germline V gene data show CDR1 as SGHNT and CDR2 as YYREEE (reference sequence). CDR3 bases: TGTGCCAGCAGCTTGGGTCTACAGGGGGCCACAGATACGCAGTATTTT. As protein: CASSLGLQGATDTQYF.